The clone carrying this T cell receptor beta chain was recorded once. This sample was included in a study of blood T cell repertoires in COVID-19. This CDR3 has 16 amino acids. Germline V CDR1 and CDR2: MDHEN, SYDVKM. V lost 4 bases and J 6 bases, leaving 21 bases between the germline ends. Enrolled through a virtual design, the participants were between about 18 and 100 years of age and came from about two dozen US areas. Membership in each cohort depended on participant-reported clinical history. Within 2 weeks of study entry, exposed participants had contacted a PCR-confirmed or clinician-diagnosed COVID-19 case. Produced via immunoSEQ multiplex PCR; TCRdb's table is partial and in-frame only. The data contain some 360,000 clones, more than 70% of them singletons.

Sequenced material: PBMCs or T cells enriched from blood (not recorded which). This receptor was taken from a woman aged 30 to 39 who had been exposed to COVID-19. The V gene is TRBV28, the J gene TRBJ1-1; D perhaps matches TRBD1 (5 bases). The CDR3 DNA follows: TGTGCCAGCAGTTCCATCATCCAGGGAAAGTTCCCTGAAGCTTTCTTT. Translated, it gives CASSSIIQGKFPEAFF. Filled out from reference TRBV28 and TRBJ1-1, the complete variable domain reads DVKVTQSSRYLVKRTGEKVFLECVQDMDHENMFWYRQDPGLGLRLIYFSYDVKMKEKGDIPEGYSVSREKKERFSLILESASTNQTSMYLCASSSIIQGKFPEAFFGQGTRLTVV.